This T cell receptor (beta chain) was recorded in a study of blood T cell repertoires in COVID-19. Profiled with immunoSEQ multiplex PCR; TCRdb holds only in-frame clones, not every one. This sample has about 350,000 clones, with approximately 89% found just once. The germline V gene encodes CDR1 SGHTA and CDR2 FQGNSA. The CDR3 is 15 residues long. Deletions cut 0 bases from V and 5 bases from J, with 13 bases between. This clone came up once. This clonotype originated in a woman aged 55-75 years with COVID-19, enrolled during active disease. The sample consisted of peripheral blood. The chain combines TRBV7-2 with TRBJ2-5; D possibly corresponds to TRBD2 (5 bases). CDR3 DNA sequence: TGTGCCAGCAGCTTAGCGTCGGCAGGCGGGGAGACCCAGTACTTC. Translating it yields CASSLASAGGETQYF.